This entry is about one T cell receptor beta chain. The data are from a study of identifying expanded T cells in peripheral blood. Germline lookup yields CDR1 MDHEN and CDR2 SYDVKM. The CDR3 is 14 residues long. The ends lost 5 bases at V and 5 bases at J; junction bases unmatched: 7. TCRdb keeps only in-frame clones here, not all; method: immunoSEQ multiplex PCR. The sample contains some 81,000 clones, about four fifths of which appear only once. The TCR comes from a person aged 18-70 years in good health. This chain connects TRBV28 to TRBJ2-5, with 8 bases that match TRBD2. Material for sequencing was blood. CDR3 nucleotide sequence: TGTGCCAGCAGTGGGAGCGGGGGCCGGGAGACCCAGTACTTC. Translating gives CASSGSGGRETQYF. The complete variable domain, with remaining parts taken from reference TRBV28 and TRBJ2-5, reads DVKVTQSSRYLVKRTGEKVFLECVQDMDHENMFWYRQDPGLGLRLIYFSYDVKMKEKGDIPEGYSVSREKKERFSLILESASTNQTSMYLCASSGSGGRETQYFGPGTRLLVL.